A single sample is the source of the 23 T cell receptor beta chains below, sequenced in a study of beta chain features in type 1 diabetes. The investigators reverse transcribed all of the isolated RNA, so they sequenced expressed TCRB transcripts. TCRdb's table, derived via immunoSEQ multiplex PCR, lists solely in-frame clones and lacks some. The data hold about 360,000 clones, with over 10% observed a single time. Sequences were obtained from naive CD4+ T cells from blood. The source of these receptors is a man younger than 35 in good health.

There are a few counts of this clone. The J gene is TRBJ1-4, the V gene TRBV18, with 9 nucleotides matching TRBD1. J gave up 6 bases and V 3 bases, and 2 bases lay outside the gene matches. This CDR3 has 14 residues. Germline values: CDR1 KGHSH, CDR2 LQKENI. The CDR3 region is CASSPGQGDEKLFF. The CDR3 nucleotides read TGTGCCAGCTCACCGGGACAGGGTGATGAAAAACTGTTTTTT.

This chain uses TRBV18 with TRBJ1-2; the D gene is possibly TRBD1 (5 bases). Trimming shortened V by 1 base and J by 6 bases, and 15 bases separated the two germline ends. Germline CDR1 KGHSH, CDR2 LQKENI. The CDR3 spans 15 residues. CDR3 coding DNA: TGTGCCAGCTCACCACGAAATCAGGGTCGAGATGGCTACACCTTC. Protein: CASSPRNQGRDGYTF.

In its sample, this clone was seen a few times. This chain links TRBV7-8 with TRBJ1-5; D is perhaps TRBD1 (6 bases). The CDR3 has 14 residues. Germline-derived CDR1 and CDR2 are SGHVS and FQNEAQ. V was cut by 5 bases and J by 5 bases, with 13 bases left in between. The CDR3 loop is CASSQAGGHQPQHF. The CDR3 nucleotides read TGTGCCAGCAGCCAAGCGGGGGGGCATCAGCCCCAGCATTTT.

The rearrangement joins TRBV7-3 to TRBJ2-3; D remains unclear. Trimming removed 2 bases at V and 6 bases at J, with 6 bases between. The CDR3 spans 12 residues. Germline V gene sequence: CDR1 SGHTA, CDR2 FQGTGA. The CDR3 here is CASSLPPDTQYF. The CDR3 region has the DNA TGTGCCAGCAGCTTACCCCCGGATACGCAGTATTTT.

This clone was picked up a small number of times. The CDR3 region has the DNA TGTGCCAGCAGAATTAGCGGGGCTGAGCTCGACGAGCAGTACTTC. Translating gives CASRISGAELDEQYF. The gene calls are TRBV7-6 and TRBJ2-7, with 8 bases aligning to TRBD2. V was pared by 6 bases and J by 5 bases, with 12 bases of the junction left unmatched. Looked up from germline, CDR1 is SGHVS and CDR2 is FNYEAQ. This CDR3 has 15 amino acids.

This chain connects TRBV6-5 to TRBJ2-7; D unresolved. Trimming shortened V by 0 bases and J by 0 bases, and 12 bases separated the two germline ends. This CDR3 is built from 16 residues. Germline CDR1 and CDR2: MNHEY and SVGAGI. The CDR3 protein is CASSYSGSSNSYEQYF. The CDR3 region has the DNA TGTGCCAGCAGTTACTCCGGGTCTTCGAACTCCTACGAGCAGTACTTC.

The J gene is TRBJ1-4, the V gene TRBV15; D remains ambiguous. This CDR3 spans 15 amino acids. V was trimmed by 0 bases and J by 8 bases, leaving 13 bases between them. The germline V gene encodes CDR1 LNHNV and CDR2 YYDKDF (reference sequence). DNA for the CDR3: TGTGCCACCAGCAGAGATGGTAATCGCGAGGAAAAACTGTTTTTT. This gives the protein CATSRDGNREEKLFF.

This clone was seen once. The chain is built from TRBV29-1 and TRBJ1-2, with TRBD1 matching 9 bases. CDR3 length: 13 residues. J lost 5 bases, V lost 5 bases, and 6 bases had no gene match. Germline CDR1 SQVTM, CDR2 ANQGSEA. The CDR3 nucleotides are TGCAGCGTTCGGACAGGGGCAGGGTATGGCTACACCTTC. The encoded protein is CSVRTGAGYGYTF. The whole variable domain, remainder taken from reference TRBV29-1 and TRBJ1-2, is SAVISQKPSRDICQRGTSLTIQCQVDSQVTMMFWYRQQPGQSLTLIATANQGSEATYESGFVIDKFPISRPNLTFSTLTVSNMSPEDSSIYLCSVRTGAGYGYTFGSGTRLTVV.

This clone was recorded a few times. The V and J genes are TRBV28 and TRBJ1-2; 7 positions agree with TRBD1. The CDR3 has 12 residues. Germline-derived CDR1 and CDR2 are MDHEN and SYDVKM. The V segment lost 5 bases and the J segment 7 bases; nucleotides outside the gene matches: 4. The CDR3 here is CASSTGVGGYTF. For the CDR3, the DNA is TGTGCCAGCAGTACAGGGGTGGGTGGCTACACCTTC.

The V gene is TRBV18, the J gene TRBJ1-4; D is ambiguous. Germline V CDR1 and CDR2: KGHSH, LQKENI. The CDR3 length is 15 residues. With 2 bases removed from V and 5 bases from J, the gap between germline ends came to 12 bases. The CDR3: CASSPSGGLNEKLFF. The DNA for the CDR3 is TGTGCCAGCTCACCATCGGGAGGGCTAAATGAAAAACTGTTTTTT. Full variable domain (missing parts from reference TRBV18 and TRBJ1-4): NAGVMQNPRHLVRRRGQEARLRCSPMKGHSHVYWYRQLPEEGLKFMVYLQKENIIDESGMPKERFSAEFPKEGPSILRIQQVVRGDSAAYFCASSPSGGLNEKLFFGSGTQLSVL.

The rearrangement joins TRBV9 to TRBJ1-5; D is unclear. The CDR3 has 13 amino acids. The V gene lost 3 bases and the J gene lost 5 bases, with 9 bases spanning the gap. Per germline, CDR1 SGDLS and CDR2 YYNGEE. Here the CDR3 reads CASSGDTYQPQHF. For the CDR3, the DNA is TGTGCCAGCAGCGGCGACACCTATCAGCCCCAGCATTTT.

This clone turned up a few times. V is TRBV9 and J is TRBJ1-5, with 11 bases that match TRBD1. Unmatched junction bases numbered 8, after V lost 0 bases and J lost 6 bases. Germline-derived CDR1 and CDR2 are SGDLS and YYNGEE. CDR3 size: 17 residues. The CDR3 DNA reads TGTGCCAGCAGCGTAGGGTATGGGACAGGGGGAACTCAGCCCCAGCATTTT. The encoded protein is CASSVGYGTGGTQPQHF.

The gene calls are TRBV4-1 and TRBJ2-5; 8 bases map to TRBD2. V lost 3 bases to trimming and J lost 3 bases; unmatched junction nucleotides: 15. The CDR3 is 18 residues long. Looked up from germline, CDR1 is MGHRA and CDR2 is YSYEKL. Here the CDR3 reads CASSQMRGQKLAEETQYF. CDR3 nucleotides: TGCGCCAGCAGCCAGATGAGAGGGCAAAAACTAGCGGAAGAGACCCAGTACTTC.

Concerning this clone: The same CDR3 arises from other DNA sequences in this sample as well. The rearrangement uses TRBV30 and TRBJ1-1; D ambiguous. V lost 0 bases to trimming and J lost 4 bases, with 9 bases between them. CDR1 and CDR2 (germline): GTSNPN, SVGIG (reference sequence). CDR3 size: 13 residues. CDR3 sequence (DNA): TGTGCCTGGAGTGTCCGGGGTATCACTGAAGCTTTCTTT. Translated: CAWSVRGITEAFF.

The chain combines TRBV28 with TRBJ2-7, with D perhaps TRBD2 (5 bases). The V end lost 3 bases, the J end lost 7 bases, and 13 bases lay between the germline ends. Germline loops: CDR1 MDHEN, CDR2 SYDVKM. The CDR3 covers 13 residues. The CDR3 spells CASSFPPGWEQYF. The DNA for the CDR3 is TGTGCCAGCAGTTTTCCGCCGGGGTGGGAGCAGTACTTC. The entire variable domain, with the rest obtained from reference TRBV28 and TRBJ2-7, is as follows: DVKVTQSSRYLVKRTGEKVFLECVQDMDHENMFWYRQDPGLGLRLIYFSYDVKMKEKGDIPEGYSVSREKKERFSLILESASTNQTSMYLCASSFPPGWEQYFGPGTRLTVT.

The chain combines TRBV19 with TRBJ1-2; D unclear. There are 15 residues in the CDR3. V was shortened by 3 bases and J by 4 bases, with 15 bases between the two germline ends. The germline V gene encodes CDR1 LNHDA and CDR2 SQIVND (reference sequence). The CDR3 nucleotides are TGTGCCAGTAGTATGGGCCGACCTCTGAGCTATGGCTACACCTTC. The encoded protein is CASSMGRPLSYGYTF. Full variable domain (missing parts from reference TRBV19 and TRBJ1-2): DGGITQSPKYLFRKEGQNVTLSCEQNLNHDAMYWYRQDPGQGLRLIYYSQIVNDFQKGDIAEGYSVSREKKESFPLTVTSAQKNPTAFYLCASSMGRPLSYGYTFGSGTRLTVV.

The sample holds a few counts of this clone. This rearrangement joins TRBV7-3 to TRBJ2-3, with 9 nucleotides matching TRBD2. Per the germline V gene, CDR1 is SGHTA and CDR2 is FQGTGA. The ends lost 5 bases at V and 7 bases at J; junction bases unmatched: 10. There are 15 residues in the CDR3. The CDR3 DNA reads as TGTGCCAGCAGCCCCATGCCTAGCGGGGAGAATACGCAGTATTTT. Its protein is CASSPMPSGENTQYF.

This clone was recorded a few times. For the CDR3, the DNA is TGTGCCAGCAGTTTCGCAGGGGGGAACACCGGGGAGCTGTTTTTT. As protein: CASSFAGGNTGELFF. The V and J genes are TRBV9 and TRBJ2-2, with TRBD1 identical over 7 bases. In germline, CDR1 is SGDLS, CDR2 YYNGEE. This CDR3 has 15 amino acids. After removal of 5 bases from V and 1 base from J, the junction contained 5 bases not matched to a gene. The full variable domain, completed using reference TRBV9 and TRBJ2-2, is DSGVTQTPKHLITATGQRVTLRCSPRSGDLSVYWYQQSLDQGLQFLIQYYNGEERAKGNILERFSAQQFPDLHSELNLSSLELGDSALYFCASSFAGGNTGELFFGEGSRLTVL.

The chain joins TRBV30 to TRBJ1-1; TRBD1 is a possible D gene (5 bases). There are 14 residues in the CDR3. The V end was cut by 4 bases, the J end by 3 bases, with 15 bases between. The germline V gene encodes CDR1 GTSNPN and CDR2 SVGIG (reference sequence). The CDR3 protein is CAWTVGGSYTEAFF. The CDR3 nucleotides are TGTGCCTGGACCGTCGGGGGATCATACACTGAAGCTTTCTTT.

The V and J genes are TRBV2 and TRBJ1-5; D is ambiguous. The CDR3 is made up of 11 amino acids. Per germline, CDR1 SNHLY and CDR2 FYNNEI. V was pared by 7 bases and J by 3 bases, with 4 bases between. The CDR3 sequence is CASIDNQPQHF. In DNA, the CDR3 is TGTGCCAGCATAGACAATCAGCCCCAGCATTTT.

In its sample, this clone was seen a few times. The chain is built from TRBV28 and TRBJ2-1, with 9 positions matching TRBD2. After removal of 3 bases from V and 4 bases from J, the junction contained 10 bases not matched to a gene. The CDR3 length is 17 residues. Germline CDR1 is MDHEN and CDR2 is SYDVKM. The CDR3: CASSLVQGRGGYNEQFF. As DNA, the CDR3 is TGTGCCAGCAGTTTGGTTCAGGGGCGGGGGGGATACAATGAGCAGTTCTTC.

The rearrangement links TRBV19 to TRBJ2-1; 13 positions agree with TRBD2. This CDR3 has 15 amino acids. The germline V gene encodes CDR1 LNHDA and CDR2 SQIVND (reference sequence). J was trimmed by 6 bases and V by 5 bases; bases with no gene match: 4. CDR3: CASSPRLAGGNEQFF. CDR3 nucleotide sequence: TGTGCCAGTAGTCCCCGACTAGCGGGGGGCAATGAGCAGTTCTTC.

V is TRBV4-1 and J is TRBJ2-4; tentatively, D is TRBD1 (5 bases). Germline CDR1 and CDR2: MGHRA and YSYEKL. Trimming took off 0 bases at V and 0 bases at J, with 6 bases between the two ends. The CDR3 is 15 amino acids. In nucleotides, the CDR3 is TGCGCCAGCAGCCAAGAGACAGTAGCCAAAAACATTCAGTACTTC. Translating it yields CASSQETVAKNIQYF.